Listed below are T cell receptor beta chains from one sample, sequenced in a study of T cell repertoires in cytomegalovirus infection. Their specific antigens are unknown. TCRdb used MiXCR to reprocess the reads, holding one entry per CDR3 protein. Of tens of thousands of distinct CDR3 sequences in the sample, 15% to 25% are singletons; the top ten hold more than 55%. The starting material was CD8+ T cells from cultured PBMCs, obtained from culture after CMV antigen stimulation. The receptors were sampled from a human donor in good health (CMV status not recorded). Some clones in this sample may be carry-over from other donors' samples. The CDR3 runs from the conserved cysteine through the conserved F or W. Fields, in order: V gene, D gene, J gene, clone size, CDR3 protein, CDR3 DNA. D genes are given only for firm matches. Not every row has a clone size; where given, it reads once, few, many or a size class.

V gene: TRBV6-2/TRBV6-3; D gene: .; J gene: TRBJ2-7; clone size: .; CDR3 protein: CASSYSEFRGYEQYF; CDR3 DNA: TGTGCCAGCAGTTACTCGGAATTCAGGGGCTACGAGCAGTACTTC
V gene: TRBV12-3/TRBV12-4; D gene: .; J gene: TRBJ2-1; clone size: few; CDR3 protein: CASSHAFQANSYNEQFF; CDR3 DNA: TGTGCCAGCAGTCACGCGTTCCAGGCAAACTCCTACAATGAGCAGTTCTTC
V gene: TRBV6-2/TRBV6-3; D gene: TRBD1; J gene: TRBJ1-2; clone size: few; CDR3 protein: CASSYTGVYGYTF; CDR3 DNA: TGTGCCAGCAGTTATACAGGGGTCTATGGCTACACCTTC
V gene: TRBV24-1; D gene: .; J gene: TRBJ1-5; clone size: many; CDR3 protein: CATQGPRNQPQHF; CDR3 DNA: TGTGCCACCCAGGGACCTCGTAATCAGCCCCAGCATTTT
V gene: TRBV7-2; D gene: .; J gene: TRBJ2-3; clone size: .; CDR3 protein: CASSLGQGRRTDTQYF; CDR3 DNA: TGTGCCAGCAGCTTAGGGCAGGGGCGAAGAACAGATACGCAGTATTTT
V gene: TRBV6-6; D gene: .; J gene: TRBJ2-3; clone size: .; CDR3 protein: CASSLLTISTDTQYF; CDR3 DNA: TGTGCCAGCAGTCTTCTCACCATTAGCACAGATACGCAGTATTTT
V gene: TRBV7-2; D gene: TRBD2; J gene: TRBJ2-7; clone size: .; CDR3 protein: CASSLVPLAGIYYEQYF; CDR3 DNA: TGTGCCAGCAGCTTAGTCCCCCTAGCGGGAATTTACTACGAGCAGTACTTC
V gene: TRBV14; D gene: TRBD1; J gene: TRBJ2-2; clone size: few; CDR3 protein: CASSQLGTGIEGELFF; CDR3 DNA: TGTGCCAGCAGCCAACTCGGGACAGGTATTGAAGGAGAGCTGTTTTTT
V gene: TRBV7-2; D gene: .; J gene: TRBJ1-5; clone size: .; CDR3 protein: CASTIGNQPQRF; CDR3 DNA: TGTGCCAGCACTATTGGCAATCAGCCCCAGCGTTTT
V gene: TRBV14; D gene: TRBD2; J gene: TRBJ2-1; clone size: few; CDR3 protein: CASSRLAGGVNEQFF; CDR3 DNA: TGTGCCAGCAGCCGACTAGCGGGAGGGGTTAATGAGCAGTTCTTC
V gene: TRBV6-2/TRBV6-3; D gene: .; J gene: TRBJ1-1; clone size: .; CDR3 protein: CASSSPTGLNTEAFF; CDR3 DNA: TGTGCCAGCAGTTCCCCGACAGGACTAAACACTGAAGCTTTCTTT
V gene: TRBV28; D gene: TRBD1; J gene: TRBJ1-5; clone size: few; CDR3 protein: CASFPGTGRGSNQPQHF; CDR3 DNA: TGTGCCAGCTTTCCCGGGACAGGGAGGGGGTCCAATCAGCCCCAGCATTTT
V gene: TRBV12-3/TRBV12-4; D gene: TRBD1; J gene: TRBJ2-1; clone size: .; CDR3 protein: CASSSPGQKFF; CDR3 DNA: TGTGCCAGCAGTTCTCCGGGACAGAAGTTCTTC
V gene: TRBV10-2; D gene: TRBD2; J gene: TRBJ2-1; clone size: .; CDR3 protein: CATRARGGAYEQFF; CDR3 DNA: TGCGCCACCCGGGCACGGGGGGGGGCATATGAGCAGTTCTTC
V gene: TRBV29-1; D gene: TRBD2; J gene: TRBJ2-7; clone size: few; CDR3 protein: CSVTGTTNSYEQYF; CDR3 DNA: TGCAGCGTTACCGGGACTACCAACTCCTACGAGCAGTACTTC
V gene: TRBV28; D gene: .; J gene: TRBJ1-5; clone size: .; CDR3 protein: CASSLDAQPQHF; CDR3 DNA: TGTGCCAGCAGTCTCGACGCTCAGCCCCAGCATTTT
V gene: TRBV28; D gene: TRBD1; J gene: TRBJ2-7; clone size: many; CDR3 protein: CASSSDRVGNEQYF; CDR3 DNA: TGTGCCAGCAGTTCGGACAGGGTCGGCAACGAGCAGTACTTC
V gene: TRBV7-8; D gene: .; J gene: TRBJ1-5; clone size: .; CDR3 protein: CASAPSRGQPQHF; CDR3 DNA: TGTGCCAGCGCCCCAAGTCGTGGGCAGCCCCAGCATTTT
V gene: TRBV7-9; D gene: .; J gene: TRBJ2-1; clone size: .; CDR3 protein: CASSRGTGSSYNEQFF; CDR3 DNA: TGTGCCAGCAGCCGCGGGACTGGCAGCTCCTACAATGAGCAGTTCTTC
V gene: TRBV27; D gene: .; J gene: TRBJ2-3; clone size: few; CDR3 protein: CASSLLSSSTDTQYF; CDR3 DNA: TGTGCCAGCAGTTTATTGTCCTCTAGCACAGATACGCAGTATTTT